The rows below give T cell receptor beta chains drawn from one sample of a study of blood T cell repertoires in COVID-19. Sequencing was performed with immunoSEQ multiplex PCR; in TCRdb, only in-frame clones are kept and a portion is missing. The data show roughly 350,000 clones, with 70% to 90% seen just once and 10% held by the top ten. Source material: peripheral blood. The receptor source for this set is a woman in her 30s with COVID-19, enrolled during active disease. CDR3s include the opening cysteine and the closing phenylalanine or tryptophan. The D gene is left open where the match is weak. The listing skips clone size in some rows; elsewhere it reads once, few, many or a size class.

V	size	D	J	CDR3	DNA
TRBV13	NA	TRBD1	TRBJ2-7	CASSLGTGGGYEQYF	TGTGCCAGCTCCCTGGGGACAGGGGGCGGGTACGAGCAGTACTTC
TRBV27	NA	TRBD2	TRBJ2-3	CASRWTRADTQYF	TGTGCCAGCAGGTGGACTAGAGCAGATACGCAGTATTTT
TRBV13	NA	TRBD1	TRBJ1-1	CASSLRTGEAFF	TGTGCCAGCAGCCTCCGGACAGGTGAAGCTTTCTTT
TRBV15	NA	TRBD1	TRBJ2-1	CATSVGTGSYNEQFF	TGTGCCACCAGCGTCGGGACAGGGAGTTACAATGAGCAGTTCTTC
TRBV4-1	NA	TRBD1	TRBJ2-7	CASSQADRLGDEQYF	TGCGCCAGCAGCCAAGCGGACAGGTTGGGCGACGAGCAGTACTTC
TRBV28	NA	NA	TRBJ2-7	CASSPSGNRVNEQYF	TGTGCCAGCAGTCCCTCGGGAAACCGGGTCAACGAGCAGTACTTC
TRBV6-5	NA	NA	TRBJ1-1	CASRPDSKYTEAFF	TGTGCCAGCAGACCGGACAGCAAATACACTGAAGCTTTCTTT
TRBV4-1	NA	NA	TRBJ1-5	CASSQYTGNNQPQHF	TGCGCCAGCAGCCAGTACACAGGGAACAACCAGCCCCAGCATTTT
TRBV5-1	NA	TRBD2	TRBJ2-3	CASSTGTSGSTDTQYF	TGCGCCAGCAGCACCGGGACTAGCGGTAGCACAGATACGCAGTATTTT
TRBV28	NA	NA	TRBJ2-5	CASSLSYRGETQYF	TGTGCCAGCAGTCTGTCCTATAGGGGGGAGACCCAGTACTTC
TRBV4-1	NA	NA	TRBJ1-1	CASQGGGASLNTEAFF	TGCGCCAGCCAGGGAGGGGGGGCGAGTTTGAACACTGAAGCTTTCTTT
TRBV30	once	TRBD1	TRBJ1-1	CACMRDRGRNTEAFF	TGTGCCTGCATGCGGGACAGGGGGCGGAACACTGAAGCTTTCTTT
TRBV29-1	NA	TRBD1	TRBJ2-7	CSVVGGQNFYEQYF	TGCAGCGTTGTAGGGGGACAGAACTTCTACGAGCAGTACTTC
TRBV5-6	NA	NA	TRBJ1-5	CASSLGAAINQPQHF	TGTGCCAGCAGCTTGGGGGCAGCTATCAATCAGCCCCAGCATTTT
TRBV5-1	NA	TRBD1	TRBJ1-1	CASSLDRGVTEAFF	TGCGCCAGCAGCTTGGACAGGGGAGTGACTGAAGCTTTCTTT
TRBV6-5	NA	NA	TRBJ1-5	CASSPRDNDQPQHF	TGTGCCAGCAGTCCCAGGGACAACGATCAGCCCCAGCATTTT